The 26 T cell receptor beta chains below were found in one sample sequenced in a study of human T cells and chemical hapten exposure. TCRdb called the RACE reads again in MiXCR, with one record for every CDR3 protein. The sample carries around 120,000 distinct CDR3 sequences, approximately 15% recorded once. The sample's time point: pre-sensitization, week 0. Regarding treatment: therapeutic diphenylcyclopropenone sensitization with weekly scalp DPC. The sequencing here drew on whole blood, taken in connection with sensitization to the hapten diphenylcyclopropenone (DPC). These receptors were obtained from a young woman with alopecia areata. Some clones in this sample may be carry-over from other donors' samples.

The chain recombines TRBV11-3 with TRBJ2-1, with 7 bases matching TRBD2. The junction had 13 bases not matched to a gene; V was cut back by 5 bases and J by 6 bases. CDR1 and CDR2 from the germline V gene are SGHNT and YENEEA. The CDR3 runs to 16 residues. CDR3 bases: TGTGCCAGCAGCCCCGGACTAGTTTCTGCCCCCAATGAGCAGTTCTTC. Its protein is CASSPGLVSAPNEQFF.

This clonotype was counted at least ten times. J is TRBJ2-7 and V is TRBV20-1, with D possibly being TRBD2 (5 bases). CDR1 is DFQATT and CDR2 is SNEGSKA in the germline V gene (reference sequence). CDR3 length: 12 residues. The V end lost 0 bases, the J end lost 5 bases, and 8 bases lay between the germline ends. The chain's CDR3 is CSARDLRDEQYF. DNA of the CDR3: TGCAGTGCTAGAGATCTGAGGGACGAGCAGTACTTC.

This clonotype has only a few counts. This rearrangement joins TRBV5-4 to TRBJ2-3; 7 bases are shared with TRBD1. CDR1 and CDR2 (germline): SGHNT, YYREEE (reference sequence). The CDR3 has 12 amino acids. V gave up 3 bases and J gave up 5 bases; unmatched junction bases: 0. Here the CDR3 DNA reads TGTGCCAGCAGCTACAGGGGAGATACGCAGTATTTT. Protein product: CASSYRGDTQYF.

The J gene is TRBJ2-1, the V gene TRBV14; D might be TRBD2 (6 bases). The V and J ends lost 1 base and 5 bases respectively, with 18 bases between them. The CDR3 is made up of 17 amino acids. Per the germline V gene, CDR1 is SGHDN and CDR2 is FVKESK. CDR3: CASSQVGKLAQDNEQFF. DNA of the CDR3: TGTGCCAGCAGCCAAGTTGGAAAACTAGCTCAGGACAATGAGCAGTTCTTC.

V gene TRBV15 combines with J gene TRBJ1-1; TRBD1 matches at 7 bases. This CDR3 spans 12 amino acids. Germline assignment: CDR1 LNHNV and CDR2 YYDKDF (reference sequence). V gave up 5 bases and J gave up 6 bases; unmatched junction bases: 3. CDR3 coding DNA: TGTGCCACCAGCTTTACAGGGGCTGAAGCTTTCTTT. Encoded protein: CATSFTGAEAFF.

V gene TRBV5-1 combines with J gene TRBJ2-1, with D possibly being TRBD1 (6 bases). Germline V gives CDR1 SGHRS, CDR2 YFSETQ. The CDR3 has 14 residues. Trimming took off 1 base at V and 9 bases at J, with 14 bases between the two ends. CDR3 nucleotide sequence: TGCGCCAGCAGCTTGTCAGGGGTCGGTGGTGAGCAGTTCTTC. Translating gives CASSLSGVGGEQFF.

This clonotype was seen more than once but under ten times. The CDR3 loop reads CASRRNDRGGGYTQYF. In DNA form, the CDR3 reads TGTGCCAGCAGAAGAAACGACAGGGGTGGGGGATATACGCAGTATTTT. This chain joins TRBV27 and TRBJ2-3; 8 nucleotides match TRBD1. The CDR3 extends over 16 amino acids. CDR1 and CDR2 (germline): MNHEY, SMNVEV (reference sequence). J gave up 7 bases and V 6 bases, and 15 bases lay outside the gene matches.

The rearrangement uses TRBV6-2 or TRBV6-3 and TRBJ2-7; D is ambiguous. Germline CDR1 and CDR2: MNHEY and SVGEGT. V shed 0 bases and J shed 2 bases, with 8 bases lying between them. The CDR3 has 14 residues. DNA of the CDR3: TGTGCCAGCAGTTACTCCCCGGCGACCTACGAGCAGTACTTC. It encodes CASSYSPATYEQYF.

This clonotype appeared a few times. CDR3 loop: CASSQGDRGEGEQYF. For the CDR3, the DNA is TGTGCCAGCAGCCAAGGGGACAGGGGAGAAGGCGAGCAGTACTTC. The rearrangement uses TRBV4-2 and TRBJ2-7; 10 nucleotides match TRBD1. The CDR3 is 15 amino acids. With V trimmed by 1 base and J by 6 bases, 6 bases remained unmatched. The germline CDR1 and CDR2 sequences are LGHNA and YNFKEQ.

This clonotype was observed many times. The chain combines TRBV27 with TRBJ1-1; 10 nucleotides line up with TRBD1. Germline V lookup: CDR1 MNHEY, CDR2 SMNVEV (reference sequence). V lost 2 bases and J lost 4; bases outside the gene matches: 1. This CDR3 spans 14 amino acids. This CDR3 is CASSLGTGATEAFF. CDR3 bases: TGTGCCAGCAGTTTAGGGACAGGGGCCACTGAAGCTTTCTTT.

The chain has TRBV3-1 and TRBJ2-2; 9 nucleotides match TRBD2. The CDR3 consists of 16 residues. Germline trimming cut 4 bases from V and 4 bases from J; bases unmatched to any gene: 7. The germline V gene has CDR1 LGHDT and CDR2 YNNKEL (reference sequence). The CDR3, as DNA: TGTGCCAGCAGCCGTCGAGCGGGGGGACTCACCGGGGAGCTGTTTTTT. This translates into CASSRRAGGLTGELFF.

This rearrangement joins TRBV6-5 to TRBJ1-5; 7 nucleotides match TRBD1. CDR1 MNHEY and CDR2 SVGAGI come from the germline V gene. J lost 3 bases, V lost 10 bases, and 6 bases had no gene match. This CDR3 is built from 13 residues. The CDR3 DNA reads TGTGCCACTACGACAGGGATCAATCAGCCCCAGCATTTT. It translates to CATTTGINQPQHF.

This clonotype was detected ten times or more. CDR3 residues: CASSPPVPQETQYF. The CDR3 DNA follows: TGTGCCAGCTCACCACCAGTACCACAAGAGACCCAGTACTTC. The chain recombines TRBV18 with TRBJ2-5, with no clear D. The germline V gene encodes CDR1 KGHSH and CDR2 LQKENI. The V end lost 0 bases, the J end lost 2 bases, and 7 bases lay between the germline ends. This CDR3 has 14 amino acids.

The V gene is TRBV4-3, the J gene TRBJ2-7; D is undetermined. The CDR3 runs to 15 residues. The germline CDR1 and CDR2 sequences are LGHNA and YSLEER. The V end was cut by 0 bases, the J end by 2 bases, with 11 bases between. CDR3 nucleotide sequence: TGCGCCAGCAGCCAAGAATCCGCAGAAACCTACGAGCAGTACTTC. Protein product: CASSQESAETYEQYF.

This clonotype came up a few times. The rearrangement joins TRBV7-9 to TRBJ1-4; the D gene is possibly TRBD1 (6 bases). Germline V lookup: CDR1 SEHNR, CDR2 FQNEAQ (reference sequence). The germline V and J ends were trimmed by 5 bases and 2 bases, with 15 bases remaining between them. This CDR3 contains 16 residues. CDR3 sequence: CASSPPPGATNEKLFF. The DNA of the CDR3 is TGTGCCAGCAGCCCACCCCCAGGGGCCACTAATGAAAAACTGTTTTTT.

In this sample, this clonotype turned up a few times. V and J are TRBV12-3 or TRBV12-4 and TRBJ2-1, with 13 bases aligning to TRBD2. The CDR3 has 15 residues. V lost 6 bases, J lost 7 bases, and 6 bases stayed unmatched. The CDR3 region is CASRPTSGGANEQFF. CDR3 coding DNA: TGTGCCAGCAGACCTACTAGCGGGGGGGCGAATGAGCAGTTCTTC.

This clonotype was picked up a small number of times. The CDR3 reads CASSEKVGQRNTEAFF. Written as DNA, the CDR3 is TGTGCCAGCAGTGAAAAAGTGGGACAGCGGAACACTGAAGCTTTCTTT. This sequence joins TRBV25-1 and TRBJ1-1, with TRBD1 matching over 7 bases. The V gene's germline CDR1 is MGHDK and CDR2 SYGVNS. The J segment lost 1 base and the V segment lost 2 bases, leaving 7 bases of the junction unmatched. The CDR3 is made up of 16 amino acids.

The rearrangement uses TRBV12-3 or TRBV12-4 and TRBJ1-2; D is ambiguous. Trimming took 3 bases from V and 3 from J, leaving 8 bases between them. This CDR3 comprises 13 residues. The CDR3 region has the DNA TGTGCCAGCAGTTTCCCCGGACACTATGGCTACACCTTC. Translated: CASSFPGHYGYTF.

Written as DNA, the CDR3 is TGTGCCAGCAGCTTATCCGACAGGGATTTGATCTATGGCTACACCTTC. Translated, it gives CASSLSDRDLIYGYTF. This chain uses TRBV7-9 with TRBJ1-2; 7 bases agree with TRBD1. This CDR3 spans 16 amino acids. Trimming at V came to 2 bases and at J to 4 bases, leaving 10 bases not matched to a gene. Germline values: CDR1 SEHNR, CDR2 FQNEAQ (reference sequence).

Ten or more counts support this clonotype. This chain links TRBV4-2 with TRBJ2-3; D is tentatively TRBD1 or TRBD2 (6 bases each). V lost 1 base, J lost 8 bases, and 19 bases lay in between. CDR1 and CDR2 from the germline V gene are LGHNA and YNFKEQ. This CDR3 comprises 16 residues. This CDR3 reads CASSQGSGSGAGTQYF. DNA for the CDR3: TGTGCCAGCAGCCAAGGGTCGGGGTCGGGGGCTGGTACGCAGTATTTT.

The genes are TRBV11-2 and TRBJ2-5, with 10 bases aligning to TRBD2. The junction had 8 bases not matched to a gene; V was cut back by 4 bases and J by 0 bases. The CDR3 is 17 residues long. Germline loops: CDR1 SGHAT, CDR2 FQNNGV. This CDR3 reads CASSSRLAGEYQETQYF. Here the CDR3 DNA reads TGTGCCAGCAGCTCCCGTCTAGCGGGGGAGTACCAAGAGACCCAGTACTTC.

This clonotype was counted between two and nine times. The J gene is TRBJ2-1, the V gene TRBV20-1, with TRBD2 matching over 11 bases. The CDR3 contains 15 residues. Looked up from germline, CDR1 is DFQATT and CDR2 is SNEGSKA (reference sequence). The junction had 4 bases not matched to a gene; V was cut back by 3 bases and J by 3 bases. The CDR3 DNA is TGCAGTGCTAGCAGGGGGACTAGCGGCTACAATGAGCAGTTCTTC. It is translated as CSASRGTSGYNEQFF.

This clonotype was counted many times. V is TRBV30 and J is TRBJ2-5; D is unresolved. This CDR3 comprises 13 residues. The ends were cut back, 0 bases at V and 1 base at J, with 6 bases in the middle. The V gene's germline CDR1 is GTSNPN and CDR2 SVGIG (reference sequence). This CDR3 reads CAWSVRVQETQYF. The DNA for the CDR3 is TGTGCCTGGAGTGTCCGAGTCCAAGAGACCCAGTACTTC.

This chain joins TRBV29-1 and TRBJ2-1; D remains ambiguous. The length of the CDR3 is 12 residues. V dropped 6 bases and J dropped 5 bases, with 11 bases sitting between them. Germline values: CDR1 SQVTM, CDR2 ANQGSEA. CDR3: CSVRQINNEQFF. DNA for the CDR3: TGCAGCGTCCGGCAGATAAACAATGAGCAGTTCTTC.

This clonotype was found a few times. The V call is TRBV6-2 or TRBV6-3, the J call TRBJ1-1; D call uncertain. The germline V gene encodes CDR1 MNHEY and CDR2 SVGEGT. The CDR3 sequence is 14 residues long. V lost 7 bases and J 1 base, leaving 13 bases between the germline ends. CDR3 DNA sequence: TGTGCCAGCACCACGGGCCCTCCGAACACTGAAGCTTTCTTT. Translation gives CASTTGPPNTEAFF.

V and J are TRBV10-3 and TRBJ1-1, with D unresolved. The CDR3 spans 13 residues. V was pared by 6 bases and J by 1 base, with 9 bases between. The germline V gene encodes CDR1 ENHRY and CDR2 SYGVKD. The CDR3 reads CAISVWTNTEAFF. CDR3 in DNA: TGTGCCATCAGCGTCTGGACGAACACTGAAGCTTTCTTT.